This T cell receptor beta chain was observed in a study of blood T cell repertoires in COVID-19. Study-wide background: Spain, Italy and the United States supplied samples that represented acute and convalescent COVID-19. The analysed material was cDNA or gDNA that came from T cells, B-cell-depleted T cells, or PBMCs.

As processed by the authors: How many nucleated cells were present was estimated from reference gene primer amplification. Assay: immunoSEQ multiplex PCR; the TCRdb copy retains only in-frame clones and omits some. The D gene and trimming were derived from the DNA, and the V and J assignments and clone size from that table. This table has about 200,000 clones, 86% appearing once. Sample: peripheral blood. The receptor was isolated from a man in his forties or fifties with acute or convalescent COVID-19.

CDR3 in amino acids: CASSWGQGARNTEAFF. The CDR3 DNA follows: TGTGCCAGCAGTTGGGGACAGGGGGCGAGGAACACTGAAGCTTTCTTT. The rearrangement uses TRBV6-5 and TRBJ1-1, with TRBD1 matching over 12 bases. This CDR3 is 16 amino acids long. The germline V gene encodes CDR1 MNHEY and CDR2 SVGAGI. V was pared by 4 bases and J by 1 base, with 4 bases of the junction left unmatched.